The rows below give T cell receptor beta chains drawn from one sample of a study of T cell changes during pregnancy in multiple sclerosis. Assay: immunoSEQ multiplex PCR; the TCRdb copy retains only in-frame clones and omits some. The table shows 35,000 to 50,000 clones, with about 87% occurring only once. The sample consisted of CD4+ T cells from peripheral blood mononuclear cells, taken in the second trimester of pregnancy. All receptors derive from a female donor with multiple sclerosis, enrolled in a pregnancy study. CDR3s include the opening cysteine and the closing phenylalanine or tryptophan. A D gene is named only where the DNA matches it firmly. Clone size is shown for a subset of rows, as once, few, many or a class of expanded clone.

clone size	D gene	V gene	J gene	CDR3 DNA	CDR3 protein
-	TRBD2	TRBV7-2	TRBJ2-3	TGTGCCAGCAGCTTAGGGGGACTAGCGGGAGATACGCAGTATTTT	CASSLGGLAGDTQYF
once	-	TRBV27	TRBJ2-3	TGTGCCAGCAGTTTTTTTGGTTCGGCGGGAAGTACAGATACGCAGTATTTT	CASSFFGSAGSTDTQYF
-	-	TRBV9	TRBJ1-2	TGTGCCAGCAGCGTAGAGCTCGGGAACTATGGCTACACCTTC	CASSVELGNYGYTF
few	-	TRBV6-1	TRBJ2-7	TGTGCCAGCACCCACGCTACAGGAGACTACGAGCAGTACTTC	CASTHATGDYEQYF
-	-	TRBV19	TRBJ2-6	TGTGCCAGTAGTTGGCTAGCGCGGAGCTCTGGGGCCAACGTCCTGACTTTC	CASSWLARSSGANVLTF
-	TRBD1	TRBV7-9	TRBJ2-3	TGTGCCAGCAGCTTAGGGACAGGGGGACCACCAGATACGCAGTATTTT	CASSLGTGGPPDTQYF
-	TRBD1	TRBV7-8	TRBJ1-4	TGTGCCAGCAGCTTAGAACAGGGGGCGGGTGAAAAACTGTTTTTT	CASSLEQGAGEKLFF
once	TRBD1	TRBV28	TRBJ1-1	TGTGCCAGCACCTTAAGTGGACAGGGTAGGGGCACTGAAGCTTTCTTT	CASTLSGQGRGTEAFF
-	TRBD2	TRBV18	TRBJ2-3	TGTGCCAGCTCACCAATAACTAGCGGGAGGGGCACAGATACGCAGTATTTT	CASSPITSGRGTDTQYF
-	-	TRBV7-2	TRBJ2-2	TGTGCCAGCAGCCCCCGCACCGGGGAGCTGTTTTTT	CASSPRTGELFF